This T cell receptor (beta chain) was recorded in a study of CD8 T cells in Susac syndrome. Study results and limitations: The study admitted that it had a relatively small number of individuals in its TCR sequencing and HLA analysis.

Roughly 0.45 to 1 ug RNA was reverse transcribed with random hexamers. Amplification of TCR beta CDR3 across 54 Vbeta and 13 Jbeta was performed with immunoSEQ multiplex PCR. TCRdb analysed the immunoSEQ multiplex PCR reads with MiXCR anew, one entry per CDR3 protein. This sample has approximately 100,000 distinct CDR3 sequences, with 80% to 95% found just once. Between the trimmed V and J ends, which lost 7 bases and 2 bases, there was a span of 12 bases. CDR1 is MGHDK, CDR2 SYGVNS, per germline. The CDR3 is 13 residues long. Worth noting for this clonotype: Antigen unknown.

Blood CD8+ and CD4+ T cells underwent high-throughput TCR beta sequencing. FACS was used to enrich TEMRA cells, whereas the CD8+ and CD4+ T cells were obtained by negative isolation. This TCR came from a human donor in good health. Input material: CD8+ T cells from PBMCs. The chain links TRBV25-1 to TRBJ2-7, with D unresolved. The CDR3 nucleotides are TGTGCCAGCAAGTCTGGGGTCACCTACGAGCAGTACTTC. Its translation: CASKSGVTYEQYF.